This T cell receptor beta chain appears in the sequencing data of a study of cytomegalovirus exposure and HLA in healthy donors. Regarding the study as a whole: About 87% or about 30% of the time was how often most TCR beta V segments were productive, according to an earlier analysis. Fewer N-insertions (relative to the approximately 700-donor mean) were reportedly seen in an Asian-associated ancestry cluster in a later analysis. The study recorded over 150 TCR beta chains that were cytomegalovirus-associated.

To note about this clone: Its specificity is unknown.

60 Vbeta and 13 Jbeta primers were used in PCR. Measured with immunoSEQ multiplex PCR; TCRdb has only the in-frame clones, and not every one. The sample lists around 150,000 clones; 68% were seen once. The specimen sequenced was PBMCs. This TCR was sampled from a woman under 30 in good health and CMV-seropositive.

Written as DNA, the CDR3 is TGTGCCAGTAGTATGAGGGCCGAGAACACTGAAGCTTTCTTT. This encodes CASSMRAENTEAFF. The rearrangement links TRBV19 to TRBJ1-1; D remains ambiguous. The CDR3 covers 14 residues. Trimming left V 3 bases short and J 1 base short, with 9 bases between. From germline, CDR1 is LNHDA and CDR2 SQIVND (reference sequence). Variable domain in full (rest from reference TRBV19 and TRBJ1-1): DGGITQSPKYLFRKEGQNVTLSCEQNLNHDAMYWYRQDPGQGLRLIYYSQIVNDFQKGDIAEGYSVSREKKESFPLTVTSAQKNPTAFYLCASSMRAENTEAFFGQGTRLTVV.